Below are 25 T cell receptor beta chains sequenced from a single sample in a study of blood T cell repertoires in COVID-19. This table comes from immunoSEQ multiplex PCR, and its TCRdb copy is limited to in-frame clones, with some not included. The sample has around 130,000 clones, roughly four fifths seen once. The sample was PBMCs or T cells enriched from blood (not recorded which). These receptors were taken from a man aged 25-40 years who had recovered from COVID-19.

This chain connects TRBV9 to TRBJ1-1; D is perhaps TRBD1 (6 bases). Deletions cut 2 bases from V and 4 bases from J, with 12 bases between. Germline lookup yields CDR1 SGDLS and CDR2 YYNGEE. CDR3 size: 14 residues. CDR3 residues: CASSVPPDSTEAFF. CDR3 bases: TGTGCCAGCAGCGTCCCCCCGGACAGCACTGAAGCTTTCTTT.

In regard to this clone: The identical CDR3 is also encoded by other nucleotide sequences in the sample. The chain couples TRBV9 to TRBJ1-4; 10 bases agree with TRBD1. Germline V gene sequence: CDR1 SGDLS, CDR2 YYNGEE. This CDR3 region has 14 residues. Trimming at V came to 3 bases and at J to 7 bases, leaving 3 bases not matched to a gene. CDR3 in DNA: TGTGCCAGCAGCGCCGGACAGGGGGGTGAAAAACTGTTTTTT. Its translation: CASSAGQGGEKLFF.

The chain has TRBV2 and TRBJ1-1, with a tentative D call TRBD1 (6 bases). CDR3 length: 14 amino acids. Germline CDR1 and CDR2: SNHLY and FYNNEI. Trimming shortened V by 6 bases and J by 5 bases, and 16 bases separated the two germline ends. The CDR3 here is CASSPGQRATEAFF. The CDR3 DNA reads TGTGCCAGCAGCCCAGGACAGAGGGCAACTGAAGCTTTCTTT.

The chain is built from TRBV24-1 and TRBJ2-5; D unresolved. The CDR3 has 12 residues. Trimming stripped 9 bases from V and 2 bases from J, with 9 bases between. The germline V gene has CDR1 KGHDR and CDR2 SFDVKD. CDR3: CATGDEQETQYF. In nucleotides, the CDR3 is TGTGCCACCGGAGACGAGCAAGAGACCCAGTACTTC.

The gene calls are TRBV7-2 and TRBJ2-4; 11 bases line up with TRBD1. Germline CDR1 SGHTA, CDR2 FQGNSA. The V and J ends lost 4 bases and 0 bases, in that order; junction bases with no gene match: 2. This CDR3 has 16 amino acids. In DNA, the CDR3 is TGTGCCAGCAGCTGGGACAGGGGGTTAGCCAAAAACATTCAGTACTTC. Translated, it gives CASSWDRGLAKNIQYF.

The V and J genes are TRBV18 and TRBJ1-4, with 9 bases that match TRBD1. Germline V gives CDR1 KGHSH, CDR2 LQKENI. The length of the CDR3 is 14 residues. V was clipped by 3 bases and J by 12 bases; unmatched bases: 8. In DNA, the CDR3 is TGTGCCAGCTCACCTGGGACAGGGCCTGGGGAACTGTTTTTT. Translating gives CASSPGTGPGELFF.

The gene calls are TRBV5-6 and TRBJ1-1; D is unclear. CDR3 length: 16 amino acids. Germline loops: CDR1 SGHDT, CDR2 YYEEEE. V lost 0 bases and J lost 1, with 13 bases in between. In DNA form, the CDR3 reads TGTGCCAGCAGCTTGGCGGGCCTGGAGGGGAACACTGAAGCTTTCTTT. Its protein product is CASSLAGLEGNTEAFF.

The V and J genes are TRBV30 and TRBJ1-5; 7 nucleotides align to TRBD1. The germline CDR1 and CDR2 sequences are GTSNPN and SVGIG (reference sequence). The CDR3 is 15 amino acids. V lost 1 base and J lost 9; bases outside the gene matches: 12. CDR3 in amino acids: CAWSATDRRLGPQHF. Here the CDR3 DNA reads TGTGCCTGGAGTGCAACGGACAGGCGGTTGGGGCCCCAGCATTTT.

The chain recombines TRBV21-1 with TRBJ2-3; the D call TRBD2 from the table was never checked on the DNA. TRBV21-1 is described as a pseudogene. The CDR3 is made up of 18 amino acids. The chain's CDR3 is CASSKGGRASGCTDTQYF. CDR3 DNA: TGTGCCAGCAGCAAAGGGGGTCGGGCTAGCGGATGCACAGATACGCAGTATTTT.

The rearrangement joins TRBV6-6 to TRBJ2-5; tentative D call: TRBD1 (6 bases). Trimming removed 5 bases from V and 4 bases from J, with 11 bases in between. Germline-derived CDR1 and CDR2 are MNHNY and SVGAGI (reference sequence). CDR3 length equals 13 residues. In DNA, the CDR3 is TGTGCCAGCAGTAGACAGGTTCCAGAGACCCAGTACTTC. This encodes CASSRQVPETQYF.

The chain carries TRBV19 and TRBJ2-4; the D gene is possibly TRBD1 (5 bases). The V end was cut by 3 bases, the J end by 2 bases, with 8 bases between. Germline-derived CDR1 and CDR2 are LNHDA and SQIVND (reference sequence). CDR3 length equals 14 residues. The CDR3 loop reads CASSIRVTKNIQYF. The DNA of the CDR3 is TGTGCCAGTAGTATCAGGGTTACCAAAAACATTCAGTACTTC.

The chain is built from TRBV18 and TRBJ1-1; the match to TRBD1 covers 8 bases. This CDR3 contains 15 residues. The J segment lost 3 bases and the V segment lost 2 bases, leaving 5 bases of the junction unmatched. Germline V gene lookup returns CDR1 KGHSH and CDR2 LQKENI. The DNA of the CDR3 is TGTGCCAGCTCACCAAGGACAGGGATTGACACTGAAGCTTTCTTT. This sequence encodes CASSPRTGIDTEAFF.

The gene calls are TRBV6-5 and TRBJ1-2; possible D gene TRBD1, 6 bases. V lost 9 bases and J lost 8, with 19 bases in between. Per germline, CDR1 MNHEY and CDR2 SVGAGI. The CDR3 is 13 residues long. In nucleotides, the CDR3 is TGTGCCAGTGGCCCGAATCAGGGGTTGGGCTACACCTTC. Its protein is CASGPNQGLGYTF.

Written as DNA, the CDR3 is TGTGCCAGCAAGAACCTAGCGGGACTTAACACCGGGGAGCTGTTTTTT. It specifies CASKNLAGLNTGELFF. This sequence joins TRBV13 and TRBJ2-2; 9 bases are a match to TRBD2. The V gene end was trimmed by 7 bases and the J gene end by 2 bases; junction bases not matched to a gene: 8. The CDR3 runs 16 residues. The germline gives CDR1 PRHDT, CDR2 FYEKMQ (reference sequence). Looking up the rest from reference TRBV13 and TRBJ2-2 gives the full variable domain: AAGVIQSPRHLIKEKRETATLKCYPIPRHDTVYWYQQGPGQDPQFLISFYEKMQSDKGSIPDRFSAQQFSDYHSELNMSSLELGDSALYFCASKNLAGLNTGELFFGEGSRLTVL.

This chain links TRBV4-1 with TRBJ2-7; D is uncertain. The CDR3 runs 15 residues. CDR1 and CDR2 from the germline V gene are MGHRA and YSYEKL. V lost 4 bases and J lost 3, with 16 bases in between. CDR3 sequence (DNA): TGCGCCAGCAGCCCTATACCCGACGGAGACTACGAGCAGTACTTC. This sequence encodes CASSPIPDGDYEQYF.

CDR3 DNA: TGTGCCAGCAGCCAGGGACAGGAAAGGGAAGCTTTCTTT. Encoded protein: CASSQGQEREAFF. The chain carries TRBV7-2 and TRBJ1-1, with 8 bases identical to TRBD1. Germline V lookup: CDR1 SGHTA, CDR2 FQGNSA. The length of the CDR3 is 13 residues. J lost 8 bases, V lost 5 bases, and 7 bases had no gene match. Based on the CDR3 plus reference TRBV7-2 and TRBJ1-1, the full variable domain is GAGVSQSPSNKVTEKGKDVELRCDPISGHTALYWYRQSLGQGLEFLIYFQGNSAPDKSGLPSDRFSAERTGGSVSTLTIQRTQQEDSAVYLCASSQGQEREAFFGQGTRLTVV.

The chain recombines TRBV12-3 or TRBV12-4 with TRBJ2-1; tentative D call: TRBD2 (5 bases). The V and J ends lost 6 bases and 4 bases respectively, with 7 bases between them. The CDR3 spans 12 residues. In DNA form, the CDR3 reads TGTGCCAGCAGACGGGGTTACAATGAGCAGTTCTTC. It specifies CASRRGYNEQFF.

The chain has TRBV12-3 or TRBV12-4 and TRBJ1-4; unclear D gene. The V end lost 8 bases, the J end lost 7 bases, and 11 bases lay between the germline ends. The CDR3 is made up of 12 amino acids. The CDR3 region has the DNA TGTGCCAGCTCGGGTGCACGTGAAAAACTGTTTTTT. Translation: CASSGAREKLFF.

Here the CDR3 reads CASSLEQGNTEAFF. In DNA form, the CDR3 reads TGTGCCAGTAGCTTAGAACAGGGAAACACTGAAGCTTTCTTT. The V and J genes are TRBV19 and TRBJ1-1; tentatively, D is TRBD1 (6 bases). Germline-derived CDR1 and CDR2 are LNHDA and SQIVND (reference sequence). V was shortened by 6 bases and J by 2 bases, with 13 bases between the two germline ends. The CDR3 is made up of 14 amino acids.

The chain uses TRBV19 and TRBJ1-4; D uncertain. CDR3 size: 15 residues. Germline CDR1 is LNHDA and CDR2 is SQIVND (reference sequence). Trimming stripped 4 bases from V and 0 bases from J, with 9 bases between. CDR3 region: CASSTQISTNEKLFF. The CDR3 bases are TGTGCCAGTAGTACCCAGATATCAACTAATGAAAAACTGTTTTTT. Full variable domain (missing parts from reference TRBV19 and TRBJ1-4): DGGITQSPKYLFRKEGQNVTLSCEQNLNHDAMYWYRQDPGQGLRLIYYSQIVNDFQKGDIAEGYSVSREKKESFPLTVTSAQKNPTAFYLCASSTQISTNEKLFFGSGTQLSVL.

V and J are TRBV12-3 or TRBV12-4 and TRBJ1-5; D is ambiguous. The germline V and J ends were trimmed by 1 base and 7 bases, with 5 bases remaining between them. There are 12 residues in the CDR3. The CDR3 protein is CASSLGEQPQHF. The CDR3 DNA follows: TGTGCCAGCAGTTTAGGTGAGCAGCCCCAGCATTTT.

This rearrangement joins TRBV27 to TRBJ1-6; D uncertain. CDR1 and CDR2 (germline): MNHEY, SMNVEV (reference sequence). V lost 3 bases and J 8 bases, leaving 5 bases between the germline ends. The CDR3 has 12 residues. The CDR3 loop reads CASSFGDSPLHF. Written as DNA, the CDR3 is TGTGCCAGCAGTTTCGGGGATTCACCCCTCCACTTT.

V usage is TRBV19 and J usage is TRBJ1-2; unclear D gene. Between the trimmed V and J ends, which lost 3 bases and 8 bases, there was a span of 10 bases. Germline CDR1 reads LNHDA; CDR2 reads SQIVND (reference sequence). The CDR3 spans 12 residues. CDR3 DNA: TGTGCCAGTAGTATCACAGAGTCGGGCTACACCTTC. This sequence encodes CASSITESGYTF.

This clone has a single count. V is TRBV19 and J is TRBJ2-1; D perhaps matches TRBD2 (6 bases). Germline CDR1 LNHDA, CDR2 SQIVND (reference sequence). The CDR3 is made up of 15 amino acids. V dropped 5 bases and J dropped 4 bases, with 15 bases sitting between them. CDR3 nucleotides: TGTGCCAGTAGTGCCCTCCAGCGGGCTTACAATGAGCAGTTCTTC. It yields the protein CASSALQRAYNEQFF. Using reference TRBV19 and TRBJ2-1 for the parts outside the CDR3, the full variable domain is DGGITQSPKYLFRKEGQNVTLSCEQNLNHDAMYWYRQDPGQGLRLIYYSQIVNDFQKGDIAEGYSVSREKKESFPLTVTSAQKNPTAFYLCASSALQRAYNEQFFGPGTRLTVL.

The J gene is TRBJ2-7, the V gene TRBV27; no clear D gene. CDR1 and CDR2 (germline): MNHEY, SMNVEV (reference sequence). This CDR3 has 14 amino acids. V gave up 0 bases and J gave up 4 bases, with 10 bases separating them. The CDR3 nucleotides read TGTGCCAGCAGTTTATCCCGACTGGGTTACGAGCAGTACGTC. Translation: CASSLSRLGYEQYV.